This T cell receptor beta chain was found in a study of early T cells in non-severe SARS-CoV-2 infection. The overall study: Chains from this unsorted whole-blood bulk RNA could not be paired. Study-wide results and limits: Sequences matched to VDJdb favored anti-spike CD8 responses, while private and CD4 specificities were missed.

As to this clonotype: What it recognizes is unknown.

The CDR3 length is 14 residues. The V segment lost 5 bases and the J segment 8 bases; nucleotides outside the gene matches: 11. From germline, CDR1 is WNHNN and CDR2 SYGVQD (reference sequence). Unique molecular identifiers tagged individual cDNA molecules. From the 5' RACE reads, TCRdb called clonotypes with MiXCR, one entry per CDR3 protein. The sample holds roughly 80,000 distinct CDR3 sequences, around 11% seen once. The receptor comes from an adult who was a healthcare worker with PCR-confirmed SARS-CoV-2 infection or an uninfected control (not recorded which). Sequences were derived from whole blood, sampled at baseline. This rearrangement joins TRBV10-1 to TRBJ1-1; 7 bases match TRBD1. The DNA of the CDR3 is TGCGCCAGCAGTTTGACAGGGTCCGAGGGGGAAGCTTTCTTT. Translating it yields CASSLTGSEGEAFF.